The 25 T cell receptor beta chains presented below share a single source sample, sequenced in a study of PD-L1 blockade in urothelial cancer. The protocol was immunoSEQ multiplex PCR, while the TCRdb copy is restricted to in-frame clones and leaves out a portion. The sample contains about 100,000 clones, about 90% of which appear only once. The input for sequencing was PBMCs, taken around atezolizumab (anti-PD-L1) treatment. Receptor source: a woman of 80 years or more with urothelial cancer.

The chain combines TRBV2 with TRBJ2-7, with D possibly being TRBD1 (6 bases). Per the germline V gene, CDR1 is SNHLY and CDR2 is FYNNEI. V dropped 6 bases and J dropped 1 base, with 16 bases sitting between them. CDR3 length: 15 amino acids. CDR3: CASRPTGKGSYEQYF. The DNA of the CDR3 is TGTGCCAGCAGGCCAACAGGGAAAGGATCCTACGAGCAGTACTTC.

The V call is TRBV11-2, the J call TRBJ1-3, with no clear D. From germline, CDR1 is SGHAT and CDR2 FQNNGV. The CDR3 is 13 amino acids. The V end lost 6 bases, the J end lost 2 bases, and 8 bases lay between the germline ends. Here the CDR3 reads CASSLTAGNTIYF. For the CDR3, the DNA is TGTGCCAGCAGTCTAACCGCTGGAAACACCATATATTTT.

This chain connects TRBV27 to TRBJ2-7, with TRBD2 matching 9 bases. Germline-derived CDR1 and CDR2 are MNHEY and SMNVEV (reference sequence). V dropped 8 bases and J dropped 2; count of bases not matched to a gene: 4. This CDR3 is built from 13 residues. The DNA of the CDR3 is TGTGCCAGCTGGACTAGCGAAACCTACGAGCAGTACTTC. Translating it yields CASWTSETYEQYF.

The chain links TRBV27 to TRBJ2-7, with D possibly matching TRBD2 (6 bases). The CDR3 sequence is 14 residues long. Germline CDR1 and CDR2: MNHEY and SMNVEV (reference sequence). Trimming took 5 bases from V and 3 from J, leaving 14 bases between them. CDR3 loop: CASSVGTRGYEQYF. CDR3 in DNA: TGTGCCAGCAGTGTGGGGACTCGAGGCTACGAGCAGTACTTC.

V usage is TRBV27 and J usage is TRBJ2-3, with TRBD1 as a possible D gene (6 bases). The germline gives CDR1 MNHEY, CDR2 SMNVEV (reference sequence). Trimming removed 3 bases at V and 5 bases at J, with 15 bases between. The CDR3 consists of 15 residues. This chain's CDR3 is CASSFDRTYEDTQYF. CDR3 bases: TGTGCCAGCAGTTTCGACAGGACGTACGAAGATACGCAGTATTTT.

The chain is built from TRBV15 and TRBJ1-3; D not resolved. This CDR3 comprises 16 residues. Per the germline V gene, CDR1 is LNHNV and CDR2 is YYDKDF (reference sequence). Between the trimmed V and J ends, which lost 8 bases and 3 bases, there was a span of 20 bases. CDR3 nucleotide sequence: TGTGCCACCGCTCTCGGCCAGGCGAGTGGTGGAAACACCATATATTTT. This sequence encodes CATALGQASGGNTIYF.

Here the CDR3 reads CASGSGRESSQYF. The CDR3, as DNA: TGTGCCAGCGGTAGCGGGCGGGAGAGTTCCCAGTATTTT. The V and J genes are TRBV2 and TRBJ2-3; the match to TRBD2 covers 7 bases. Per germline, CDR1 SNHLY and CDR2 FYNNEI. This CDR3 region has 13 residues. V gave up 8 bases and J gave up 12 bases; unmatched junction bases: 14.

The gene calls are TRBV10-2 and TRBJ2-5, with 10 bases aligning to TRBD2. The J call could be wrong; TRBJ2-7 is a better fit for the DNA end. The V gene's germline CDR1 is WSHSY and CDR2 SAAADI. This CDR3 has 20 residues. CDR3 residues: CASSEEGAPSGRGRKDEQYF. Here the CDR3 DNA reads TGCGCCAGCAGTGAGGAGGGGGCTCCTAGCGGGAGAGGTCGGAAGGACGAGCAGTACTTC.

This chain joins TRBV28 and TRBJ1-1; weak D call: TRBD1 (5 bases). The germline V gene encodes CDR1 MDHEN and CDR2 SYDVKM. This CDR3 is 13 amino acids long. V gave up 4 bases and J gave up 4 bases, with 10 bases separating them. CDR3: CASSSREGTEAFF. In DNA, the CDR3 is TGTGCCAGCAGTTCCAGGGAGGGCACTGAAGCTTTCTTT.

This chain connects TRBV28 to TRBJ2-7, with 7 bases that match TRBD1. The CDR3 runs to 13 residues. The J segment lost 2 bases and the V segment lost 11 bases, leaving 9 bases of the junction unmatched. From germline, CDR1 is MDHEN and CDR2 SYDVKM. CDR3 sequence: CASIRGQTYEQYF. CDR3 nucleotide sequence: TGTGCCTCCATAAGGGGGCAGACCTACGAGCAGTACTTC.

This clone was recorded only once. The chain couples TRBV5-1 to TRBJ2-1; possible D gene TRBD2, 6 bases. V was shortened by 0 bases and J by 6 bases, with 16 bases between the two germline ends. CDR3 length equals 16 residues. The germline gives CDR1 SGHRS, CDR2 YFSETQ. The CDR3 DNA reads as TGCGCCAGCAGCTTGGGCGCCCTCGGAGGGGTCAATGAGCAGTTCTTC. Translation: CASSLGALGGVNEQFF.

The gene calls are TRBV28 and TRBJ2-5; no definite D call. Germline-derived CDR1 and CDR2 are MDHEN and SYDVKM. The CDR3 consists of 11 residues. V lost 6 bases, J lost 6 bases, and 8 bases lay in between. Here the CDR3 DNA reads TGTGCCAGCAGCAAGAGGAAGACCCAGTACTTC. As protein: CASSKRKTQYF.

The V call is TRBV9, the J call TRBJ2-5, with 8 bases matching TRBD1. With 0 bases clipped from V and 1 base from J, the junction kept 2 bases outside the gene matches. This CDR3 is 15 amino acids long. The V gene's germline CDR1 is SGDLS and CDR2 YYNGEE. CDR3 bases: TGTGCCAGCAGCGTAGGGACAGGGCTCCAAGAGACCCAGTACTTC. Translating it yields CASSVGTGLQETQYF.

Only one count was recorded for this clone. The chain recombines TRBV5-6 with TRBJ2-1; 13 bases are shared with TRBD2. CDR1 and CDR2 (germline): SGHDT, YYEEEE. The junction had 7 bases not matched to a gene; V was cut back by 9 bases and J by 7 bases. The CDR3 spans 14 residues. CDR3 sequence (DNA): TGTGCCACATGGACTAGCGGGAGAAAAAATGAGCAGTTCTTC. This translates into CATWTSGRKNEQFF.

The chain uses TRBV4-1 and TRBJ2-7; 10 nucleotides agree with TRBD2. Per the germline V gene, CDR1 is MGHRA and CDR2 is YSYEKL. The CDR3 contains 16 residues. The V and J ends lost 1 base and 2 bases, in that order; junction bases with no gene match: 5. The CDR3 sequence: CASSQASGRAAYEQYF. CDR3 nucleotides: TGCGCCAGCAGCCAAGCCAGCGGGAGGGCCGCCTACGAGCAGTACTTC.

The rearrangement joins TRBV5-6 to TRBJ2-3; the match to TRBD1 covers 7 bases. The V gene's germline CDR1 is SGHDT and CDR2 YYEEEE. The CDR3 has 15 amino acids. V gave up 4 bases and J gave up 6 bases; unmatched junction bases: 11. CDR3 nucleotides: TGTGCCAGCAGCGAGAGGACAGGTACGGTCGATACGCAGTATTTT. This translates into CASSERTGTVDTQYF.

This clone was seen only once. V is TRBV18 and J is TRBJ1-2; D is unresolved. The CDR3 consists of 15 residues. CDR1 is KGHSH and CDR2 is LQKENI in the germline V gene. V lost 2 bases to trimming and J lost 4 bases, with 14 bases between them. CDR3 sequence: CASSPLDQALYGYTF. As DNA, the CDR3 is TGTGCCAGCTCACCATTGGATCAGGCCCTCTATGGCTACACCTTC.

This chain connects TRBV5-1 to TRBJ1-1; 10 bases are a match to TRBD1. CDR1 and CDR2 from the germline V gene are SGHRS and YFSETQ. The CDR3 is 15 amino acids. V lost 0 bases, J lost 11 bases, and 10 bases stayed unmatched. The CDR3 DNA is TGCGCCAGCAGCTTGGAGGGACAGGGGACTGAGTCGGCTTTCTTT. Translated, it gives CASSLEGQGTESAFF.

The J gene is TRBJ1-2, the V gene TRBV6-6; D ambiguous. CDR3 length: 12 amino acids. The germline V gene has CDR1 MNHNY and CDR2 SVGAGI (reference sequence). Trimming took off 6 bases at V and 1 base at J, with 6 bases between the two ends. The CDR3 loop is CASRRDNYGYTF. CDR3 DNA: TGTGCCAGCAGACGGGATAACTATGGCTACACCTTC.

The chain recombines TRBV30 with TRBJ1-1; 7 nucleotides align to TRBD1. The V segment lost 8 bases and the J segment 3 bases; nucleotides outside the gene matches: 6. The CDR3 contains 12 residues. Germline CDR1 GTSNPN, CDR2 SVGIG (reference sequence). Here the CDR3 DNA reads TGTGCCGGGATGACAGGGTACACTGAAGCTTTCTTT. The encoded protein is CAGMTGYTEAFF.

J is TRBJ2-3 and V is TRBV5-1, with 13 bases that match TRBD2. V lost 4 bases, J lost 10 bases, and 6 bases stayed unmatched. This CDR3 is 14 amino acids long. Germline V gene lookup returns CDR1 SGHRS and CDR2 YFSETQ. The CDR3 region is CASSRGLAGDAQYF. CDR3 DNA sequence: TGCGCCAGCAGCCGCGGACTAGCGGGAGACGCGCAGTATTTT.

The chain joins TRBV5-1 to TRBJ2-7, with D possibly being TRBD2 (6 bases). The CDR3 sequence is 15 residues long. Germline V gene lookup returns CDR1 SGHRS and CDR2 YFSETQ. V was pared by 3 bases and J by 2 bases, with 15 bases between. This chain's CDR3 is CASSSTGGKAYEQYF. The CDR3 DNA reads as TGCGCCAGCAGCTCCACCGGGGGAAAGGCCTACGAGCAGTACTTC.

The chain couples TRBV7-3 to TRBJ1-1, with a weak D call TRBD1 (6 bases). CDR3 length equals 15 residues. Germline CDR1 and CDR2: SGHTA and FQGTGA. The ends were cut back, 2 bases at V and 7 bases at J, with 17 bases in the middle. The CDR3 DNA reads as TGTGCCAGCAGCTTATCAGGCCTTCAAGGGGGTGAAGCTTTCTTT. It codes for CASSLSGLQGGEAFF.

The chain employs TRBV7-8 and TRBJ2-7; D not resolved. The CDR3 has 18 amino acids. The germline CDR1 and CDR2 sequences are SGHVS and FQNEAQ. V lost 1 base to trimming and J lost 0 bases, with 19 bases between them. CDR3 nucleotide sequence: TGTGCCAGCAGCTTAGTTCCCCCTACAAGGCCAGGCTCCTACGAGCAGTACTTC. Amino acid sequence: CASSLVPPTRPGSYEQYF.

This chain joins TRBV9 and TRBJ2-4; TRBD2 is a possible D gene (7 bases). The germline gives CDR1 SGDLS, CDR2 YYNGEE. CDR3 length equals 16 residues. Trimming cost V 3 bases and J 0 bases, with 13 bases left between them. The CDR3 sequence: CASSGGGDLAKNIQYF. For the CDR3, the DNA is TGTGCCAGCAGCGGAGGGGGGGACCTAGCCAAAAACATTCAGTACTTC.